These T cell receptor beta chains were read from a single sample in a study of T cells in Graves' hyperthyroidism and ophthalmopathy. TCRdb called the multiplex PCR reads again in MiXCR, with one record for every CDR3 protein. This table has 400,000 to 550,000 distinct CDR3 sequences, roughly a quarter appearing once. Input material: blood. All receptors come from a woman aged 25 to 39 with Graves' ophthalmopathy. CDR3s include the opening cysteine and the closing phenylalanine or tryptophan. D genes are given only for firm matches. Expanded clones are given a class, and other clones once, few, many or no size at all.

d_call	v_call	clone_size	j_call	cdr3_aa	cdr3_nt
TRBD1	TRBV10-3	.	TRBJ1-2	CAISDQGQAYGYTF	TGTGCCATCAGTGATCAGGGACAGGCCTATGGCTACACCTTC
TRBD1	TRBV29-1	many	TRBJ2-2	CSVRTGGEAGELFF	TGCAGCGTACGGACAGGGGGCGAGGCCGGGGAGCTGTTTTTT
.	TRBV6-5	few	TRBJ1-1	CASSFGQLEAFF	TGTGCCAGCAGTTTCGGACAGCTTGAAGCTTTCTTT
.	TRBV28	many	TRBJ1-6	CASSLGTRGGSYNSPLHF	TGTGCCAGCAGTTTAGGTACCCGTGGGGGGTCCTATAATTCACCCCTCCACTTT
.	TRBV19	few	TRBJ1-1	CASSIVGTGIMNTEAFF	TGTGCCAGTAGTATAGTTGGAACAGGGATCATGAACACTGAAGCTTTCTTT
.	TRBV2	few	TRBJ2-3	CASSELGSTDTQYF	TGTGCCAGCAGTGAACTGGGGAGCACAGATACGCAGTATTTT
.	TRBV12-3/TRBV12-4	many	TRBJ1-5	CASSTGDRPQHF	TGTGCCAGCAGCACGGGGGATCGGCCCCAGCATTTT
.	TRBV7-8	.	TRBJ2-3	CASSLRSGLRSDTQYF	TGTGCCAGCAGCTTAAGGTCAGGACTACGCTCAGATACGCAGTATTTT
.	TRBV10-1	many	TRBJ2-7	CASRRVRADEQYF	TGCGCCAGCAGGAGGGTCAGGGCGGACGAGCAGTACTTC
.	TRBV12-3/TRBV12-4	.	TRBJ1-1	CASNRDAEAFF	TGTGCCAGCAACAGGGACGCTGAAGCTTTCTTT
.	TRBV9	many	TRBJ1-2	CASSVEQDYGYTF	TGTGCCAGCAGCGTAGAACAGGACTATGGCTACACCTTC
.	TRBV7-8	.	TRBJ1-4	CASSGYRASNEKLFF	TGTGCCAGCAGCGGCTACCGGGCCTCCAATGAAAAACTGTTTTTT
.	TRBV28	many	TRBJ1-2	CASSLKGYGYTF	TGTGCCAGCAGTTTAAAGGGCTATGGCTACACCTTC
TRBD1	TRBV29-1	.	TRBJ1-1	CSVEANRGNTEAFF	TGCAGCGTTGAAGCAAACAGGGGGAACACTGAAGCTTTCTTT
.	TRBV11-3	.	TRBJ1-2	CASSFREAAPGYTF	TGTGCCAGCAGCTTTAGGGAAGCCGCTCCGGGCTACACCTTC
.	TRBV29-1	.	TRBJ1-1	CSVQRADQNTEAFF	TGCAGCGTTCAAAGGGCAGACCAGAACACTGAAGCTTTCTTT
.	TRBV7-9	many	TRBJ1-1	CASSLKSADTEAFF	TGTGCCAGCAGCTTAAAGTCGGCAGACACTGAAGCTTTCTTT
.	TRBV29-1	.	TRBJ2-7	CSVWTGGTLSSYEQYF	TGCAGCGTCTGGACAGGAGGGACCCTTTCCTCCTACGAGCAGTACTTC
.	TRBV11-2	many	TRBJ1-5	CASSPGGTVRGPQHF	TGTGCCAGCAGCCCTGGTGGGACGGTCCGGGGGCCCCAGCATTTT
.	TRBV7-8	many	TRBJ1-1	CASSEYREAFF	TGTGCCAGCAGCGAATACAGGGAAGCTTTCTTT
.	TRBV28	once	TRBJ2-4	CASSHFERAGNIKYF	TGTGCCAGCAGTCATTTTGAGAGGGCTGGAAACATTAAGTACTTC
.	TRBV12-3/TRBV12-4	many	TRBJ2-7	CASSLGSGTAYEQYF	TGTGCCAGCAGTTTAGGGTCAGGGACGGCGTACGAGCAGTACTTC
TRBD2	TRBV6-1	.	TRBJ2-2	CASSTSGGAIGELFF	TGTGCCAGCAGCACTAGCGGGGGGGCGATCGGGGAGCTGTTTTTT
.	TRBV4-3	many	TRBJ1-2	CASSQQQGRDGYTF	TGCGCCAGCAGCCAACAACAGGGTAGGGATGGCTACACCTTC
.	TRBV15	.	TRBJ1-6	CATSRVGGGLGSYNSPLHF	TGTGCCACCAGCAGAGTAGGGGGGGGTCTTGGATCCTATAATTCACCCCTCCACTTT
.	TRBV11-3	many	TRBJ1-1	CASSLWTGSMNTEAFF	TGTGCCAGCAGCTTATGGACGGGTAGCATGAACACTGAAGCTTTCTTT
TRBD1	TRBV7-9	few	TRBJ2-7	CAIDRAYEQYF	TGTGCCATCGACAGGGCCTACGAGCAGTACTTC
TRBD1	TRBV6-5	many	TRBJ1-5	CASSSLRDRVSQPQHF	TGTGCCAGCAGTTCACTCCGGGACAGGGTCAGTCAGCCCCAGCATTTT
.	TRBV6-5	.	TRBJ2-7	CASSYSVMRSEQYF	TGTGCCAGCAGTTACTCGGTAATGCGGTCCGAGCAGTACTTC
.	TRBV11-2	many	TRBJ2-4	CASSLDWTSKNIKYF	TGTGCCAGCAGCTTAGATTGGACATCCAAAAACATTAAGTACTTC
.	TRBV20-1	.	TRBJ2-7	CSAPEGSETEQYF	TGCAGTGCTCCCGAGGGGTCGGAGACAGAGCAGTACTTC
TRBD2	TRBV3-1	many	TRBJ2-3	CASSQDAGGDTQYF	TGTGCCAGCAGCCAAGATGCGGGGGGAGATACGCAGTATTTT
.	TRBV5-1	many	TRBJ1-1	CASSWETGSTGTEAFF	TGCGCCAGCAGCTGGGAAACCGGGAGCACCGGCACTGAAGCTTTCTTT
.	TRBV20-1	many	TRBJ2-5	CSASRAGRETQYF	TGCAGTGCTAGCAGGGCAGGGCGAGAGACCCAGTACTTC
TRBD1	TRBV6-5	many	TRBJ1-2	CASSYSVEGAQGYTF	TGTGCCAGCAGTTACTCCGTCGAGGGGGCTCAGGGCTACACCTTC
TRBD1	TRBV5-1	few	TRBJ1-2	CASSSSGTGFFDGYTF	TGCGCCAGCAGCTCGTCCGGGACAGGGTTTTTCGATGGCTACACCTTC
.	TRBV19	.	TRBJ1-5	CASSMEGLQPQHF	TGTGCCAGTAGTATGGAGGGTTTGCAGCCCCAGCATTTT
.	TRBV19	many	TRBJ2-7	CAAGTGTYEQYF	TGTGCCGCCGGCACAGGTACCTACGAGCAGTACTTC
.	TRBV3-1	many	TRBJ1-1	CASSQGGTAFF	TGTGCCAGCAGCCAAGGAGGGACGGCTTTCTTT